The 5 T cell receptor beta chains presented below share a single source sample, sequenced in a study of blood T cells in healthy people across ages. A J-beta primer mix and a sample-barcoded 5' primer were used in a second PCR of about 7 to 12 cycles. TCRdb fed the 5' RACE reads into MiXCR, producing one record per CDR3 protein. Among approximately 940,000 distinct CDR3 sequences, approximately 49% were seen once, and the ten largest hold roughly 13%. Sequencing was performed on blood. The source is a man aged 25 to 45 in good health.

This clonotype was observed a few times. The rearrangement joins TRBV9 to TRBJ2-7, with D perhaps TRBD2 (5 bases). The CDR3 runs to 15 residues. With 0 bases removed from V and 1 base from J, the gap between germline ends came to 11 bases. Germline CDR1 and CDR2: SGDLS and YYNGEE. In DNA, the CDR3 is TGTGCCAGCAGCGTAGATACGGGATCGTCCTACGAGCAGTACTTC. This sequence encodes CASSVDTGSSYEQYF. The variable domain in full, completed from reference TRBV9 and TRBJ2-7, reads DSGVTQTPKHLITATGQRVTLRCSPRSGDLSVYWYQQSLDQGLQFLIQYYNGEERAKGNILERFSAQQFPDLHSELNLSSLELGDSALYFCASSVDTGSSYEQYFGPGTRLTVT.

The chain has TRBV18 and TRBJ1-1, with no clear D. CDR1 is KGHSH and CDR2 is LQKENI in the germline V gene. V lost 2 bases and J 4 bases, leaving 11 bases between the germline ends. The CDR3 is 14 amino acids. CDR3 sequence reads: CASSPVDPATEAFF. The DNA for the CDR3 is TGTGCCAGCTCACCAGTTGACCCGGCCACTGAAGCTTTCTTT.

In this sample, this clonotype turned up many times. The CDR3 region has the DNA TGCGCCAGCAGCCCTTCGAAGGGGGCCGTTTACGAGCAGTACTTC. Translated: CASSPSKGAVYEQYF. V usage is TRBV4-1 and J usage is TRBJ2-7; 7 positions match TRBD1. Losses at the gene ends were 4 bases for V and 4 bases for J; bases not matched to a gene: 10. The length of the CDR3 is 15 residues. Germline V gives CDR1 MGHRA, CDR2 YSYEKL.

This clonotype was detected a few times. J is TRBJ2-1 and V is TRBV5-1; D perhaps matches TRBD2 (5 bases). In germline, CDR1 is SGHRS, CDR2 YFSETQ. The V and J ends lost 0 bases and 5 bases respectively, with 18 bases between them. The CDR3 length is 17 residues. CDR3 in amino acids: CASSLAPTSYGDNEQFF. CDR3 DNA sequence: TGCGCCAGCAGCTTGGCTCCTACTAGTTACGGTGACAATGAGCAGTTCTTC.

The rearrangement links TRBV29-1 to TRBJ2-3, with 7 nucleotides matching TRBD1. This CDR3 has 12 residues. Germline loops: CDR1 SQVTM, CDR2 ANQGSEA. V trimming: 4 bases; J trimming: 6 bases; junction bases outside the gene matches: 4. CDR3 residues: CSVGIQGDTQYF. In DNA, the CDR3 is TGCAGCGTTGGAATACAGGGGGATACGCAGTATTTT.